This TCR beta chain stems from a study of blood T cell repertoires in COVID-19. Study at large: COVID-19 samples from acute and convalescent phases originated in the United States, Italy and Spain. The analysed material was cDNA or gDNA that came from T cells, B-cell-depleted T cells, or PBMCs.

As handled by the study authors: Amplification from reference gene primers served as the basis for estimated nucleated cell counts. Measured with immunoSEQ multiplex PCR; TCRdb has only the in-frame clones, and not every one. V, J and clone size are taken as reported in that table, and D and trimming were inferred from the DNA itself. Of roughly 80,000 clones listed, roughly four fifths are singletons. V lost 5 bases, J lost 1 base, and 3 bases stayed unmatched. The CDR3 contains 14 residues. Germline V gene data show CDR1 as SGHTA and CDR2 as FQGTGA. In this sample, this clone turned up once. J is TRBJ1-1 and V is TRBV7-3, with 8 bases lining up with TRBD1. Sample: peripheral blood. The TCR was taken from a human donor in a cohort sampled during active COVID-19. For the CDR3, the DNA is TGTGCCAGCAGCCTTGACAGGGGGAACACTGAAGCTTTCTTT. Encoded protein: CASSLDRGNTEAFF.